A selection of T cell receptor beta chains follows, all from one sample in a study of blood T cells in healthy people across ages. Using its own MiXCR run on the 5' RACE reads, TCRdb lists one record per CDR3 protein. The profile shows under 1,100,000 distinct CDR3 sequences, under 30% of them singletons. This sample was also put to use in a study of T cells of mothers and their children.

The sequencing input was blood. These receptors were collected from a girl under 10 years old in good health. Each CDR3 is given with its conserved first and last residue. D genes are given only for firm matches. The size entry is marked missing in some rows and otherwise reads once, few, many or a size class.

CDR3aa: CASSPVGPSAFYEQYF
CDR3nt: TGTGCCAGCAGCCCTGTGGGGCCGTCGGCGTTCTACGAGCAGTACTTC
v_gene: TRBV5-5
d_gene: .
abundance: few
j_gene: TRBJ2-7

CDR3aa: CASGRGVIEETQYF
CDR3nt: TGTGCCAGCGGAAGGGGGGTGATTGAAGAGACCCAGTACTTC
v_gene: TRBV6-5
d_gene: .
abundance: .
j_gene: TRBJ2-5

CDR3aa: CASSLEVPVGNEKLFF
CDR3nt: TGCGCCAGCAGCTTGGAGGTCCCGGTCGGTAATGAAAAACTGTTTTTT
v_gene: TRBV5-1
d_gene: .
abundance: few
j_gene: TRBJ1-4

CDR3aa: CSASGRGLTAYNEQFF
CDR3nt: TGCAGTGCTAGCGGGCGGGGGCTAACGGCCTACAATGAGCAGTTCTTC
v_gene: TRBV20-1
d_gene: .
abundance: few
j_gene: TRBJ2-1

CDR3aa: CASSPWGDPTEAFF
CDR3nt: TGTGCCAGCAGCCCTTGGGGGGACCCCACTGAAGCTTTCTTT
v_gene: TRBV12-3/TRBV12-4
d_gene: .
abundance: .
j_gene: TRBJ1-1

CDR3aa: CASSLVGGGYYEQYF
CDR3nt: TGTGCCAGCAGTTTAGTCGGGGGGGGCTACTACGAGCAGTACTTC
v_gene: TRBV27
d_gene: TRBD2
abundance: .
j_gene: TRBJ2-7

CDR3aa: CASSLDIGGETQYF
CDR3nt: TGTGCCAGCAGCTTGGATATAGGGGGGGAGACCCAGTACTTC
v_gene: TRBV5-5
d_gene: .
abundance: .
j_gene: TRBJ2-5

CDR3aa: CASSSLAGVGENIQYF
CDR3nt: TGTGCCAGCAGCTCCTTAGCGGGAGTGGGGGAAAACATTCAGTACTTC
v_gene: TRBV7-9
d_gene: TRBD2
abundance: .
j_gene: TRBJ2-4

CDR3aa: CASSSPWTGGTDTQYF
CDR3nt: TGTGCCAGCAGTTCACCCTGGACAGGGGGCACAGATACGCAGTATTTT
v_gene: TRBV28
d_gene: TRBD1
abundance: .
j_gene: TRBJ2-3

CDR3aa: CASVGLASDNEQFF
CDR3nt: TGTGCCAGCGTCGGACTAGCGTCAGACAATGAGCAGTTCTTC
v_gene: TRBV6-5
d_gene: TRBD2
abundance: .
j_gene: TRBJ2-1

CDR3aa: CASSPSSQAVWGISNEQFF
CDR3nt: TGTGCCAGCTCACCGTCATCCCAGGCCGTATGGGGAATTTCGAATGAGCAGTTCTTC
v_gene: TRBV18
d_gene: .
abundance: few
j_gene: TRBJ2-1

CDR3aa: CAGSLKPEAFF
CDR3nt: TGTGCCGGCAGCTTAAAGCCTGAAGCTTTCTTT
v_gene: TRBV7-9
d_gene: .
abundance: .
j_gene: TRBJ1-1

CDR3aa: CASSLEVAGKYEQYF
CDR3nt: TGTGCCAGCAGTTTGGAGGTGGCAGGGAAGTACGAGCAGTACTTC
v_gene: TRBV28
d_gene: .
abundance: few
j_gene: TRBJ2-7

CDR3aa: CASREQGSNSNEQFF
CDR3nt: TGTGCCAGCAGAGAACAGGGTTCAAACTCCAATGAGCAGTTCTTC
v_gene: TRBV6-1
d_gene: .
abundance: few
j_gene: TRBJ2-1

CDR3aa: CSARGPGGQSTPLAKNIQYF
CDR3nt: TGCAGTGCTAGAGGCCCCGGGGGACAAAGTACACCTCTAGCCAAAAACATTCAGTACTTC
v_gene: TRBV20-1
d_gene: .
abundance: .
j_gene: TRBJ2-4

CDR3aa: CSASLDRNYGYTF
CDR3nt: TGCAGTGCTAGCCTAGATCGGAACTATGGCTACACCTTC
v_gene: TRBV20-1
d_gene: .
abundance: few
j_gene: TRBJ1-2

CDR3aa: CASKGGTANEKLFF
CDR3nt: TGTGCCAGCAAGGGAGGGACAGCTAATGAAAAACTGTTTTTT
v_gene: TRBV27
d_gene: TRBD1
abundance: .
j_gene: TRBJ1-4

CDR3aa: CASSPGAASTDTQYF
CDR3nt: TGTGCCAGCAGTCCGGGGGCGGCTAGCACAGATACGCAGTATTTT
v_gene: TRBV11-2
d_gene: .
abundance: .
j_gene: TRBJ2-3

CDR3aa: CASSLSGPTKETQYF
CDR3nt: TGTGCCAGCAGTTTATCCGGTCCCACAAAAGAGACCCAGTACTTC
v_gene: TRBV28
d_gene: .
abundance: few
j_gene: TRBJ2-5

CDR3aa: CASSGRLAGGHEQYF
CDR3nt: TGTGCCAGCAGTGGGAGACTAGCGGGGGGGCACGAGCAGTACTTC
v_gene: TRBV12-3/TRBV12-4
d_gene: TRBD2
abundance: .
j_gene: TRBJ2-7

CDR3aa: CASSLGTLGNEQFF
CDR3nt: TGTGCCAGCAGTTTAGGGACCCTTGGGAATGAGCAGTTCTTC
v_gene: TRBV27
d_gene: .
abundance: few
j_gene: TRBJ2-1

CDR3aa: CASSAAGASHGYTF
CDR3nt: TGTGCCAGCAGCGCCGCCGGGGCGTCGCATGGCTACACCTTC
v_gene: TRBV9
d_gene: .
abundance: .
j_gene: TRBJ1-2

CDR3aa: CASSVSTEANYGYTF
CDR3nt: TGTGCCAGCAGCGTCTCGACGGAAGCTAACTATGGCTACACCTTC
v_gene: TRBV9
d_gene: .
abundance: .
j_gene: TRBJ1-2

CDR3aa: CASSYPRMRERHSPLHF
CDR3nt: TGTGCCAGCAGTTACCCTCGGATGAGGGAGAGGCATTCACCCCTCCACTTT
v_gene: TRBV6-2/TRBV6-3
d_gene: .
abundance: .
j_gene: TRBJ1-6

CDR3aa: CATRTVSSYEQYF
CDR3nt: TGTGCCACCCGGACTGTCAGCTCCTACGAGCAGTACTTC
v_gene: TRBV6-2/TRBV6-3
d_gene: .
abundance: few
j_gene: TRBJ2-7

CDR3aa: CASSVGSGSSYNEQFF
CDR3nt: TGTGCCAGCAGCGTAGGTAGCGGGTCATCCTACAATGAGCAGTTCTTC
v_gene: TRBV9
d_gene: TRBD2
abundance: .
j_gene: TRBJ2-1

CDR3aa: CASSLALHQGPGETQYF
CDR3nt: TGTGCCAGCAGCTTAGCCCTTCACCAGGGACCCGGAGAGACCCAGTACTTC
v_gene: TRBV11-2
d_gene: .
abundance: few
j_gene: TRBJ2-5

CDR3aa: CASSPRTSRSDQFF
CDR3nt: TGTGCCAGCAGCCCGCGGACTAGCCGTTCAGATCAGTTCTTC
v_gene: TRBV11-1
d_gene: TRBD2
abundance: few
j_gene: TRBJ2-1

CDR3aa: CASSPWTLGEQFF
CDR3nt: TGTGCCAGCAGCCCCTGGACCCTTGGGGAGCAGTTCTTC
v_gene: TRBV14
d_gene: .
abundance: .
j_gene: TRBJ2-1

CDR3aa: CASSRGQGRSKVHPQHF
CDR3nt: TGTGCCAGCAGTCGCGGACAGGGGAGGTCTAAGGTTCACCCCCAGCATTTT
v_gene: TRBV6-1
d_gene: TRBD1
abundance: .
j_gene: TRBJ1-5